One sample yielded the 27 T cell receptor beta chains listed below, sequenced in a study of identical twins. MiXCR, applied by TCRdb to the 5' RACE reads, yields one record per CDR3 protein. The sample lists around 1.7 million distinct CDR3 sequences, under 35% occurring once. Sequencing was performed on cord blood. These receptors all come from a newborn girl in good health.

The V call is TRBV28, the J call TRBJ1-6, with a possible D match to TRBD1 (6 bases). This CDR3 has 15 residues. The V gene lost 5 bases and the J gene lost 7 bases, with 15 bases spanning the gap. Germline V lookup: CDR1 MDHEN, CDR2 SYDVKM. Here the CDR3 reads CASSITGMGNSPLHF. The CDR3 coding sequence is TGTGCCAGCAGTATCACAGGGATGGGAAATTCACCCCTCCACTTT.

Written as DNA, the CDR3 is TGTGCCAGCTCCAGGGGGATGGACTATGGCTACACCTTC. This encodes CASSRGMDYGYTF. This chain joins TRBV28 and TRBJ1-2, with 7 bases aligning to TRBD1. Germline values: CDR1 MDHEN, CDR2 SYDVKM. V trimming: 8 bases; J trimming: 3 bases; junction bases outside the gene matches: 6. This CDR3 has 13 amino acids.

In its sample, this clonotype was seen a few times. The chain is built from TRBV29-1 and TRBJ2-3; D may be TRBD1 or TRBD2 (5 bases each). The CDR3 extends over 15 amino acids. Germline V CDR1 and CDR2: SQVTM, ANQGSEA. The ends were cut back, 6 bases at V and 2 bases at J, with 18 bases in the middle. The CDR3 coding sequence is TGCAGCGTCGGACGGGGCCGATTCCCCACAGATACGCAGTATTTT. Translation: CSVGRGRFPTDTQYF.

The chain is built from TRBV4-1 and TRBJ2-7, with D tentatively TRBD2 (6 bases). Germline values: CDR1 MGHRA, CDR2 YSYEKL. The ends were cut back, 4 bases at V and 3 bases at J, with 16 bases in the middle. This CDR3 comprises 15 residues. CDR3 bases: TGCGCCAGCAGCCCCCAAGTCCGACTAGGCTACGAGCAGTACTTC. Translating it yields CASSPQVRLGYEQYF.

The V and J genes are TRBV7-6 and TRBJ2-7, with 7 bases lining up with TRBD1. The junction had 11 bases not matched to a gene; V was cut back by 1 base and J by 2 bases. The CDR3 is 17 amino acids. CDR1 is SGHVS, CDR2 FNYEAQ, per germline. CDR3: CASSLGADREYAYEQYF. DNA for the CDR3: TGTGCCAGCAGCTTAGGGGCCGACAGGGAATATGCCTACGAGCAGTACTTC.

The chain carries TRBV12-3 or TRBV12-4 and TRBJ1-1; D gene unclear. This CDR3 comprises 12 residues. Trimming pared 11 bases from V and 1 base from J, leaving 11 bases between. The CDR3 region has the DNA TGTGCCGCGGGCCTGGGGAACACTGAAGCTTTCTTT. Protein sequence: CAAGLGNTEAFF.

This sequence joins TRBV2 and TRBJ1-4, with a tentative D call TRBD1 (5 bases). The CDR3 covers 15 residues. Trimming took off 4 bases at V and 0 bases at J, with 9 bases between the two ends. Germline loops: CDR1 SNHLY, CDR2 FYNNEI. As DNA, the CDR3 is TGTGCCAGCAGTGCAGGGAGAGCAACTAATGAAAAACTGTTTTTT. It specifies CASSAGRATNEKLFF.

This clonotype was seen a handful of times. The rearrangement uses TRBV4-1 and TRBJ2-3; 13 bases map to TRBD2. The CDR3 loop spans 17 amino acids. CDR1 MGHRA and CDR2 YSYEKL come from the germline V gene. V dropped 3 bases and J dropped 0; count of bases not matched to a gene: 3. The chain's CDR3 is CASSHGLAGVSTDTQYF. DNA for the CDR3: TGCGCCAGCAGCCACGGACTAGCGGGAGTGAGCACAGATACGCAGTATTTT.

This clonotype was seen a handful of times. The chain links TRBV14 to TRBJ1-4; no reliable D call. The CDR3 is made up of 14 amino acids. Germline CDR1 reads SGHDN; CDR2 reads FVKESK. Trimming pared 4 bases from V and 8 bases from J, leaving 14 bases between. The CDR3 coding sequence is TGTGCCAGCAGCCGAGTCAAGGGCTTGGAAAAACTGTTTTTT. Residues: CASSRVKGLEKLFF.

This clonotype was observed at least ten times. CDR3 sequence (DNA): TGTGCTAGTGGTTTGGATCCGACTTACAATGAGCAGTTCTTC. Encoded protein: CASGLDPTYNEQFF. The genes are TRBV12-5 and TRBJ2-1; the D is unclear. This CDR3 is 14 amino acids long. V was clipped by 1 base and J by 4 bases, with 8 bases between them. Germline-derived CDR1 and CDR2 are LGHNT and FRNRAP.

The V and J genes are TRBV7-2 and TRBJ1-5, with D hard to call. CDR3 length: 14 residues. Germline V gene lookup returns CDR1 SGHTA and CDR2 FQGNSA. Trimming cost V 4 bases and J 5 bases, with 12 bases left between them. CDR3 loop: CASSWDIRYQPQHF. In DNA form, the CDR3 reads TGTGCCAGCAGCTGGGATATTCGTTATCAGCCCCAGCATTTT.

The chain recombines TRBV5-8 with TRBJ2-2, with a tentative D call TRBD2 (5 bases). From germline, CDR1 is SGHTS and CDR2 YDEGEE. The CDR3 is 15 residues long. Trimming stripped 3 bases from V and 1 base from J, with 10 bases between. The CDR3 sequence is CASSSTGRNTGELFF. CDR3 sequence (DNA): TGTGCCAGCAGCTCGACGGGGAGGAACACCGGGGAGCTGTTTTTT.

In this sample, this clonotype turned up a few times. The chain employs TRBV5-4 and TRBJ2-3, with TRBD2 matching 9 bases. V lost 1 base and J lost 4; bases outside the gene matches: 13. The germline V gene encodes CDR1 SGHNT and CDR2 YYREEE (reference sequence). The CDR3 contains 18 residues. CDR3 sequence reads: CASSLRRGGANAPDTQYF. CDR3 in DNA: TGTGCCAGCAGCTTGAGACGCGGGGGGGCGAATGCCCCAGATACGCAGTATTTT.

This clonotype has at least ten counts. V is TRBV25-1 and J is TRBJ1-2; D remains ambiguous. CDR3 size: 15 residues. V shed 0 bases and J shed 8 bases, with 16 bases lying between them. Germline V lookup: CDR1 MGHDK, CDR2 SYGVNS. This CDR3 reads CASSEYRAGYRGYTF. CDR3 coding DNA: TGTGCCAGCAGTGAATATCGGGCCGGTTATCGAGGCTACACCTTC.

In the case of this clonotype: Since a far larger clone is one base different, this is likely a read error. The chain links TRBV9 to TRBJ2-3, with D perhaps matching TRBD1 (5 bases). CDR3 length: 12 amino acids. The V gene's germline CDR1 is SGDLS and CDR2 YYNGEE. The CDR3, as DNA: TGTGCCAGCAGCGTCCGCACAGGTACGCAGTATTTT. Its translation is CASSVRTGTQYF. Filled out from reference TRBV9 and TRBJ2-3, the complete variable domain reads DSGVTQTPKHLITATGQRVTLRCSPRSGDLSVYWYQQSLDQGLQFLIQYYNGEERAKGNILERFSAQQFPDLHSELNLSSLELGDSALYFCASSVRTGTQYFGPGTRLTVL.

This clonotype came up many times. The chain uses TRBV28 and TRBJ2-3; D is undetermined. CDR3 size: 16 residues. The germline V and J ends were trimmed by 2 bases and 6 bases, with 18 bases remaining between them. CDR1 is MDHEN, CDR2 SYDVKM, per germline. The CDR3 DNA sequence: TGTGCCAGCAGTTTACCCCTGACCACCGGTGGGGATACGCAGTATTTT. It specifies CASSLPLTTGGDTQYF.

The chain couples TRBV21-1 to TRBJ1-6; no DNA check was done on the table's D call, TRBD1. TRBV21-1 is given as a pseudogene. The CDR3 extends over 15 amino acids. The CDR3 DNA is TGTGCCGGCAGCAAAGACCGGGACAGACTTTCACCCCTCCACTTT. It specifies CAGSKDRDRLSPLHF.

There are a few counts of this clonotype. Here the CDR3 reads CASSAGYNIDTQYF. CDR3 nucleotides: TGTGCCAGCAGCGCCGGGTATAATATAGATACGCAGTATTTT. The gene calls are TRBV7-2 and TRBJ2-3; unclear D gene. This CDR3 has 14 residues. The germline V and J ends were trimmed by 5 bases and 5 bases, with 14 bases remaining between them. Looked up from germline, CDR1 is SGHTA and CDR2 is FQGNSA.

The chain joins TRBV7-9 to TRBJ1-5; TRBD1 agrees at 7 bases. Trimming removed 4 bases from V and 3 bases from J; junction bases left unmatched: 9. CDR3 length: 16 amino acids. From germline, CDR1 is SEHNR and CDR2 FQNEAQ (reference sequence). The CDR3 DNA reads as TGTGCCAGCAGCTCCAGTGCCGGGACAGTCAATCAGCCCCAGCATTTT. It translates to CASSSSAGTVNQPQHF. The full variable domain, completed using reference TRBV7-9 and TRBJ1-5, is DTGVSQNPRHKITKRGQNVTFRCDPISEHNRLYWYRQTLGQGPEFLTYFQNEAQLEKSRLLSDRFSAERPKGSFSTLEIQRTEQGDSAMYLCASSSSAGTVNQPQHFGDGTRLSIL.

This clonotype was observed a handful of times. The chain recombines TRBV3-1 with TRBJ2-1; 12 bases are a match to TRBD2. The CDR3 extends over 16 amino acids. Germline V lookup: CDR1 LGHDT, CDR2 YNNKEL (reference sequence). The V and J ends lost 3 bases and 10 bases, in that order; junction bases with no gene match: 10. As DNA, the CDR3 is TGTGCCAGCAGCCATTTTCCTAGCGGGGGGGCCTGGGAGCAGTTCTTC. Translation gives CASSHFPSGGAWEQFF.

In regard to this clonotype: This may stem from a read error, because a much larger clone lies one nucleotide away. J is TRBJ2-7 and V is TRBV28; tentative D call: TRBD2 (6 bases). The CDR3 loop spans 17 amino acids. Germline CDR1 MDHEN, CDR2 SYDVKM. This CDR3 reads CAGSSPNRAGITYEQYF. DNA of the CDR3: TGTGCCGGCAGTTCCCCGAATCGGGCGGGAATTACCTACGAGCAGTACTTC.

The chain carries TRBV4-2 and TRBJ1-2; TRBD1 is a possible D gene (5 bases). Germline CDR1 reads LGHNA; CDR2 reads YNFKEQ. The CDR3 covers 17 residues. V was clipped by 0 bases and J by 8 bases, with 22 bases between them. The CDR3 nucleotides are TGTGCCAGCAGCCAAGATAAGGTACTCGGGACTGCCCTGGGCTACACCTTC. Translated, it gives CASSQDKVLGTALGYTF.

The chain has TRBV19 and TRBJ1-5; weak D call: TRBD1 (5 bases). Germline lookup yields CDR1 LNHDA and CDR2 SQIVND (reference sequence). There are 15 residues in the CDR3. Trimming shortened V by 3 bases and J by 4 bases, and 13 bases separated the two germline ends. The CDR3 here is CASSITGRLNQPQHF. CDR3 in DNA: TGTGCCAGTAGTATTACAGGCCGATTAAATCAGCCCCAGCATTTT.

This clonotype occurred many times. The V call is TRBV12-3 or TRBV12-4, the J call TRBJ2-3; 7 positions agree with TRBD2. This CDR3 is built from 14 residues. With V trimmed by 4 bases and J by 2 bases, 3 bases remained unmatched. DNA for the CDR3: TGTGCCAGCAGTTCCAGCGGGGCCACAGATACGCAGTATTTT. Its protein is CASSSSGATDTQYF.

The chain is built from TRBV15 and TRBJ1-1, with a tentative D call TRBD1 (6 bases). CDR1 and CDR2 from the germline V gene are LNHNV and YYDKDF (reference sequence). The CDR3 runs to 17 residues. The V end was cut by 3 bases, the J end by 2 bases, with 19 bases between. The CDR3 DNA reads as TGTGCCACCAGCAGTAAGTACGTGACAGGCTTAAACACTGAAGCTTTCTTT. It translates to CATSSKYVTGLNTEAFF.

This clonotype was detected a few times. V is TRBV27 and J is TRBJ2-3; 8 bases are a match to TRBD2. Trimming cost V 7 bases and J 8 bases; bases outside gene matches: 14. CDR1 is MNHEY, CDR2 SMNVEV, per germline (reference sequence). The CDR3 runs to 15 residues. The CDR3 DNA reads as TGTGCCAGCACGGGACTAGGGGTCATGGTCGCTACGCAGTATTTT. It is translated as CASTGLGVMVATQYF.

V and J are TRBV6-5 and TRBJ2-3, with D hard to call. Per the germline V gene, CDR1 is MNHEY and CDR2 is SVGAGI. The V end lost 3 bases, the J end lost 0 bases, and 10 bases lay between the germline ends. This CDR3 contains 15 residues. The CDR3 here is CASSYRPTSTDTQYF. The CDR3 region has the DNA TGTGCCAGCAGTTATAGACCCACTAGCACAGATACGCAGTATTTT.